This T cell receptor (beta chain) was sequenced during a study of preoperative IRX-2 immunotherapy in early breast cancer. Treatment indicated: preoperative locoregional IRX-2 cytokine immunotherapy. The germline gives CDR1 KGHSH, CDR2 LQKENI. This CDR3 has 15 residues. The J segment lost 7 bases and the V segment lost 0 bases, leaving 4 bases of the junction unmatched. Generated by immunoSEQ multiplex PCR, the TCRdb table keeps only in-frame clones and is missing some. The data contain tens of thousands of clones, roughly 95% of them singletons. This receptor was taken from a human donor with breast cancer. The chain recombines TRBV18 with TRBJ2-1; 9 positions match TRBD2. Sequencing used tumor tissue, obtained after IRX-2 immunotherapy. This CDR3 reads CASSPPSLAGNEQFF. CDR3 nucleotide sequence: TGTGCCAGCTCACCACCGTCACTAGCGGGTAATGAGCAGTTCTTC. Based on the CDR3 plus reference TRBV18 and TRBJ2-1, the full variable domain is NAGVMQNPRHLVRRRGQEARLRCSPMKGHSHVYWYRQLPEEGLKFMVYLQKENIIDESGMPKERFSAEFPKEGPSILRIQQVVRGDSAAYFCASSPPSLAGNEQFFGPGTRLTVL.